Described below is a single TCR beta chain sequence and its context. Its cognate antigen has yet to be identified. No base qualities exist here, and no much larger clone lies one base off it. Deletion took 8 bases off V and 7 bases off J, with a span of 8 bases between the germline ends. The CDR3 has 10 amino acids, counting the end cysteine and phenylalanine. Of the read, only the CDR3 DNA is kept; its 30 bases are in frame from base 1. From a lookup of the germline V gene, CDR1 and CDR2 are MNHNS and SASEGT. The entry originates in a study of blood T cells in healthy people across ages (dated by TCRdb to between 2015 and 2017). In the study overall: In model experiments, roughly one uniquely barcoded TCR beta cDNA molecule per two T cells was captured by template switching. Using deep sequencing normalized with unique cDNA molecular identifiers, the study measured how TCR beta repertoire diversity changes with age. Donors were grouped into four age groups: young (average 16 years), middle-aged (over 35), aged (about 59) and long-lived (around 80). The study analyzed two additional independent replicas of 1 million unique cDNA reads from the same blood draw for two donors, one aged 18 to 29 and one aged 80 or older. General findings and caveats noted by the study authors: As age increased, observed TCR beta diversity per million T cells dropped in a roughly linear way, and a significant reduction was already evident by age roughly 36. Observed TCR beta diversity correlated strongly with the percentage of naive T cells measured by flow cytometry. The CMV infection status of donors was not known, potentially confounding age-related changes in expanded clonotypes. Because profiling used bulk unsorted PBMCs, naive and antigen-experienced compartments could not be compared conclusively. The long-lived group showed more naive CD4+ T cells, fewer expanded clones and increased TCR diversity than the aged group, suggesting age selection. Estimates of total diversity based on one million sequenced T cells were regarded as lower bounds and as underestimates.

The library was prepared using 5' RACE. Reads for this sample came from an Illumina HiSeq 2500. A second PCR of roughly 7 to 12 cycles was run with a J-beta primer mix and a sample-barcoded 5' primer. A unique molecular identifier was introduced onto each TCR beta cDNA molecule by a template-switch 5' adaptor carrying 12 random nucleotides. At least 3 million CDR3-containing paired-end reads were obtained from each sample. First-strand cDNA synthesis was performed from all RNA using the Mint cDNA synthesis kit, with priming by a TRBC-specific oligonucleotide. After uracil-DNA glycosylase treatment, a first 18-cycle PCR used universal primers M1SS and BC2_uni_R on all cDNA. From the authors' description of their analysis: Each sample was normalized by randomly selecting 1 million high-quality reads, each carrying a distinct molecular identifier. Instead of being binned into consensus sequences, reads that shared molecular identifiers were thrown out. CDR3 identification, clonotype clustering and error correction used MiTCR with a Q25 quality threshold and the strictest error-elimination algorithm. A nonparametric unseen species model using Euler transformation provided a lower-bound estimate of total TCR beta diversity. TCRdb cleaned the public reads at Q25 with fastp, built clones with MiXCR and kept in-frame beta chains. Rows are unified per CDR3 protein, each entry keeping the most common DNA and genes. TCRdb, not the authors, supplied the V and J calls. This sample gives around 990,000 distinct CDR3 sequences in total; around 27% of them show up just once. The ten most abundant clones make up approximately 0.75% of the sample.

The donors were roughly 39 Caucasian individuals from Russia, aged roughly 6 to 100 years, who were systemically healthy. Around 9.7 milliliters of peripheral blood were collected from each donor into EDTA-treated Vacutainer tubes. Ficoll-Paque density-gradient centrifugation was used to isolate PBMCs, with at least 7 million per sample. Trizol reagent was used to extract total RNA from the PBMCs, yielding at least 6 micrograms per sample. For every donor, an aliquot of PBMCs went through flow cytometry to measure the percentages of naive CD45RAhigh/CD27high T cells. These sequences were also reported in another study, on T cells of mothers and their children. As described in the second report: Donors were nine systemically healthy Caucasian individuals: three mothers and their six children. cDNA synthesis consumed the entire amount of extracted RNA, loaded at about 1.5 ug RNA in each 15 ul reaction. In the second PCR, sample barcodes and 2-4 random nucleotides were introduced via the M1S primer. Over 8 million TCR beta CDR3 reads were obtained for each mother, and 2.5 million to 3 million reads were obtained for each child. Thymic selection similarly shapes TCR recombination output in related and unrelated pairs, with minor effect from inherited differences. Related mother-child pairs always showed normalized repertoire overlap that was slightly higher than in unrelated mother-child pairs, though the difference was never significant. Persistent microchimeric T cell clones were not detected, at a sensitivity of about 99 clones per million clonotypes. The study used deep NGS to compare TCR beta repertoires of mothers and children, seeking features distinguishing related mother-child pairs from unrelated individuals. Mothers averaged roughly 36 +/- 4 years of age and children averaged about 10 +/- 4 years. After adapters were ligated using NEBNext reagents, the libraries underwent 100+100 nt paired-end sequencing on an Illumina HiSeq 2000. To prevent cross-contamination, the mother and child libraries were prepared a month apart and were sequenced in separate runs. Between roughly 500,000 and 2,300,000 distinct TCR beta clonotypes were identified per donor. Naive TCR beta clonotypes were estimated from low-frequency clonotypes matched to each donor's FACS-determined naive share, without sorting.

The chain employs TRBV6-1 and TRBJ1-2; the D gene cannot be named for sure. The sequencing sample was made of blood. The clonotype comes from a girl aged 2 to 10 in good health. The CDR3 is CASGFLGYTF. The sequence in DNA is TGTGCCAGCGGTTTTCTTGGCTACACCTTC.